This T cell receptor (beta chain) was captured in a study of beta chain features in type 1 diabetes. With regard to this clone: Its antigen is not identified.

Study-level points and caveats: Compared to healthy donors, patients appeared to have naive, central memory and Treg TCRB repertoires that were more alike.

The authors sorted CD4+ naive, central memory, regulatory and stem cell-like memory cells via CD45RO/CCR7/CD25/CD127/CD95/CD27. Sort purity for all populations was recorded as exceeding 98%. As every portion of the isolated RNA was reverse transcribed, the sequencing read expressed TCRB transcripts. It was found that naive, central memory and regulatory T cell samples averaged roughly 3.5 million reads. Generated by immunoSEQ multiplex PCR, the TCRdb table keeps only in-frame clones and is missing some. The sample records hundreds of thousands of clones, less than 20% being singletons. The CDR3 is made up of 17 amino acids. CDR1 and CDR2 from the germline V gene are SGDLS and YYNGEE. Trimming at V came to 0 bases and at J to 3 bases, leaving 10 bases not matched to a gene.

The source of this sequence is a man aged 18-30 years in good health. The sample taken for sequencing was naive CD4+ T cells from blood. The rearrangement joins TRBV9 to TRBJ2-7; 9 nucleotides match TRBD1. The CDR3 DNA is TGTGCCAGCAGCGTAGCCCCTGGGGGGACAGGGCACTACGAGCAGTACTTC. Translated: CASSVAPGGTGHYEQYF.